What follows are 32 T cell receptor beta chains derived from one specimen sequenced in a study of blood T cells in healthy people across ages. A second roughly 6 to 12 cycle PCR used barcoded and J-beta primers. MiXCR, applied by TCRdb to the 5' RACE reads, yields one record per CDR3 protein. The sample shows hundreds of thousands of distinct CDR3 sequences, more than 25% of them seen only once. Sequences were obtained from blood. The receptors stem from a woman older than 75 in good health.

This clonotype was found a few times. The chain joins TRBV20-1 to TRBJ1-3; D is uncertain. CDR1 DFQATT and CDR2 SNEGSKA come from the germline V gene (reference sequence). This CDR3 has 12 amino acids. Trimming removed 2 bases from V and 4 bases from J, with 6 bases in between. In nucleotides, the CDR3 is TGCAGTGCTAGACGAGACGGAAACACCATATATTTT. Translation: CSARRDGNTIYF.

CDR3 nucleotide sequence: TGTGCCAGCAGCCAGAACAGGGGCCATCCTCAAGAGACCCAGTACTTC. Protein product: CASSQNRGHPQETQYF. The chain carries TRBV7-2 and TRBJ2-5; 7 nucleotides match TRBD1. The length of the CDR3 is 16 residues. CDR1 SGHTA and CDR2 FQGNSA come from the germline V gene. V was clipped by 5 bases and J by 2 bases; unmatched bases: 11.

The sample holds a few counts of this clonotype. The chain links TRBV4-1 to TRBJ1-1; tentatively, D is TRBD1 (5 bases). This CDR3 region has 15 residues. V dropped 1 base and J dropped 5 bases, with 14 bases sitting between them. The V gene's germline CDR1 is MGHRA and CDR2 YSYEKL. CDR3 bases: TGCGCCAGCAGCCAAGCCCCCAGGGCTGGAACTGAAGCTTTCTTT. Translation: CASSQAPRAGTEAFF.

This clonotype was found many times. The gene calls are TRBV7-9 and TRBJ2-5; 8 bases fit TRBD1. There are 17 residues in the CDR3. The germline CDR1 and CDR2 sequences are SEHNR and FQNEAQ (reference sequence). Trimming cost V 0 bases and J 5 bases; bases outside gene matches: 11. This CDR3 reads CASSLALVTGGGETQYF. For the CDR3, the DNA is TGTGCCAGCAGCTTAGCTTTAGTAACAGGGGGAGGCGAGACCCAGTACTTC. The full variable domain, with the rest looked up from reference TRBV7-9 and TRBJ2-5, is DTGVSQNPRHKITKRGQNVTFRCDPISEHNRLYWYRQTLGQGPEFLTYFQNEAQLEKSRLLSDRFSAERPKGSFSTLEIQRTEQGDSAMYLCASSLALVTGGGETQYFGPGTRLLVL.

The sample holds a few counts of this clonotype. A single base separates this from a much larger clone, so it may be a read error. This sequence joins TRBV10-3 and TRBJ2-7, with unresolved D. This CDR3 is 13 amino acids long. The germline V gene has CDR1 ENHRY and CDR2 SYGVKD. V was clipped by 4 bases and J by 7 bases, with 14 bases between them. CDR3 sequence: CAISVAEYNEQYF. The CDR3 nucleotides read TGTGCCATCAGTGTCGCAGAGTACAATGAGCAGTACTTC.

The chain joins TRBV6-5 to TRBJ2-7; D is perhaps TRBD1 (7 bases). The CDR3 extends over 18 amino acids. Trimming stripped 2 bases from V and 3 bases from J, with 23 bases between. The germline V gene has CDR1 MNHEY and CDR2 SVGAGI. The CDR3, as DNA: TGTGCCAGCAGTTACGGTGGGGAGGTTAGGGGGCCAGGCTACGAGCAGTACTTC. Translated: CASSYGGEVRGPGYEQYF.

The sample holds many counts of this clonotype. The chain carries TRBV11-2 and TRBJ1-4; no reliable D call. Germline V CDR1 and CDR2: SGHAT, FQNNGV. Between the trimmed V and J ends, which lost 5 bases and 0 bases, there was a span of 16 bases. The CDR3 runs to 17 residues. CDR3: CASSQLVNRATNEKLFF. In DNA form, the CDR3 reads TGTGCCAGCAGCCAATTGGTCAACCGAGCAACTAATGAAAAACTGTTTTTT.

The DNA of the CDR3 is TGCAGCGTCAAACAAGGGAACACTGAAGCTTTCTTT. It is translated as CSVKQGNTEAFF. The V and J genes are TRBV29-1 and TRBJ1-1; D is unresolved. Per germline, CDR1 SQVTM and CDR2 ANQGSEA. Trimming shortened V by 6 bases and J by 1 base, and 9 bases separated the two germline ends. CDR3 length equals 12 residues. Based on the CDR3 plus reference TRBV29-1 and TRBJ1-1, the full variable domain is SAVISQKPSRDICQRGTSLTIQCQVDSQVTMMFWYRQQPGQSLTLIATANQGSEATYESGFVIDKFPISRPNLTFSTLTVSNMSPEDSSIYLCSVKQGNTEAFFGQGTRLTVV.

In its sample, this clonotype was seen once. The chain is built from TRBV9 and TRBJ1-2, with 10 nucleotides matching TRBD1. Germline V gene sequence: CDR1 SGDLS, CDR2 YYNGEE. J gave up 7 bases and V 4 bases, and 10 bases lay outside the gene matches. The CDR3 has 15 residues. This chain's CDR3 is CASSTRDRGLRGYTF. Here the CDR3 DNA reads TGTGCCAGCAGCACAAGAGACAGGGGGCTTCGTGGCTACACCTTC.

This clonotype has a count of ten or more. The V call is TRBV24-1, the J call TRBJ2-5; TRBD1 agrees at 8 bases. This CDR3 is built from 16 residues. Germline V gives CDR1 KGHDR, CDR2 SFDVKD. V trimming: 2 bases; J trimming: 2 bases; junction bases outside the gene matches: 6. The CDR3 DNA follows: TGTGCCACCAGTGATTCGGCCGGGACAGGTCAAGAGACCCAGTACTTC. Residues: CATSDSAGTGQETQYF.

CDR3 protein: CASSFGGPDEKLFF. The DNA for the CDR3 is TGTGCCAGCAGTTTCGGAGGGCCTGATGAAAAACTGTTTTTT. V and J are TRBV28 and TRBJ1-4, with D unresolved. The V gene's germline CDR1 is MDHEN and CDR2 SYDVKM. The CDR3 contains 14 residues. V was shortened by 3 bases and J by 6 bases, with 11 bases between the two germline ends.

This clonotype came up many times. The V and J genes are TRBV7-2 and TRBJ2-3, with D possibly being TRBD2 (6 bases). Trimming cost V 5 bases and J 2 bases, with 14 bases left between them. Germline V gene sequence: CDR1 SGHTA, CDR2 FQGNSA. CDR3 length equals 15 residues. CDR3 DNA: TGTGCCAGCAGCCGTGGGGGGTTCAACACAGATACGCAGTATTTT. Protein product: CASSRGGFNTDTQYF.

This clonotype was detected many times. The V call is TRBV20-1, the J call TRBJ2-1; 13 bases line up with TRBD2. Germline CDR1 and CDR2: DFQATT and SNEGSKA (reference sequence). The junction had 2 bases not matched to a gene; V was cut back by 5 bases and J by 4 bases. The CDR3 consists of 14 residues. In nucleotides, the CDR3 is TGCAGTGCTCAGGGACTAGCGGGGTACAATGAGCAGTTCTTC. It is translated as CSAQGLAGYNEQFF.

On this clonotype itself: A single base separates this from a much larger clone, so it may be a read error. The chain carries TRBV5-1 and TRBJ2-1; D is ambiguous. This CDR3 comprises 15 residues. Germline CDR1 SGHRS, CDR2 YFSETQ. Trimming stripped 3 bases from V and 0 bases from J, with 10 bases between. CDR3 amino acids: CASSSRLRSYNEQFF. The CDR3 DNA sequence: TGCGCCAGCAGCTCGAGACTTCGCTCCTACAATGAGCAGTTCTTC.

The J gene is TRBJ2-1, the V gene TRBV27, with TRBD2 matching 10 bases. Trimming removed 5 bases from V and 8 bases from J; junction bases left unmatched: 15. The CDR3 is made up of 17 amino acids. Germline assignment: CDR1 MNHEY and CDR2 SMNVEV (reference sequence). CDR3 residues: CASSEIVLAGFLYEQFF. The CDR3 coding sequence is TGTGCCAGCAGTGAAATCGTACTAGCGGGGTTTTTGTATGAGCAGTTCTTC.

The chain employs TRBV20-1 and TRBJ1-5; TRBD1 aligns across 7 bases. V lost 7 bases to trimming and J lost 1 base; unmatched junction nucleotides: 10. Germline V gene data show CDR1 as DFQATT and CDR2 as SNEGSKA (reference sequence). The CDR3 sequence is 15 residues long. CDR3 in DNA: TGCAGTGTTTTGACAGGGCCCAGAAGCAATCAGCCCCAGCATTTT. This sequence encodes CSVLTGPRSNQPQHF.

This clonotype occurred many times. The J gene is TRBJ2-5, the V gene TRBV6-2 or TRBV6-3; perhaps TRBD1 as D (6 bases). Looked up from germline, CDR1 is MNHEY and CDR2 is SVGEGT. CDR3 length: 13 amino acids. Trimming shortened V by 4 bases and J by 6 bases, and 12 bases separated the two germline ends. The CDR3 is CASSFRGAQTQYF. The CDR3 DNA sequence: TGTGCCAGCAGTTTCAGGGGCGCGCAGACCCAGTACTTC.

At least ten counts were recorded for this clonotype. This chain joins TRBV6-1 and TRBJ2-7, with a tentative D call TRBD1 (6 bases). This CDR3 spans 14 amino acids. V shed 4 bases and J shed 1 base, with 11 bases lying between them. Per germline, CDR1 MNHNS and CDR2 SASEGT. CDR3 sequence reads: CASSARQESYEQYF. The CDR3 DNA reads TGTGCCAGCAGTGCCAGACAGGAATCCTACGAGCAGTACTTC.

This clonotype was observed many times. CDR3 protein: CASSESFGGGKKETQYF. Written as DNA, the CDR3 is TGTGCCAGCAGTGAATCGTTTGGCGGGGGAAAAAAAGAGACCCAGTACTTC. The genes are TRBV6-1 and TRBJ2-5; TRBD2 aligns across 7 bases. Germline-derived CDR1 and CDR2 are MNHNS and SASEGT. The CDR3 runs to 17 residues. The V segment lost 2 bases and the J segment 3 bases; nucleotides outside the gene matches: 12.

This chain links TRBV6-2 or TRBV6-3 with TRBJ1-1; weak D call: TRBD1 (6 bases). The CDR3 spans 18 residues. Germline CDR1 MNHEY, CDR2 SVGEGT. Trimming removed 2 bases from V and 2 bases from J, with 21 bases in between. In nucleotides, the CDR3 is TGTGCCAGCAGTTACCCTTCGACGCGGGTGGGGACAAACACTGAAGCTTTCTTT. Translation: CASSYPSTRVGTNTEAFF.

This clonotype was counted only a few times. The chain's CDR3 is CASSLFRQGTKTYEQYF. The CDR3 coding sequence is TGTGCCAGCAGTTTATTTCGTCAGGGGACTAAAACCTACGAGCAGTACTTC. This chain joins TRBV28 and TRBJ2-7, with D possibly being TRBD2 (7 bases). CDR1 is MDHEN and CDR2 is SYDVKM in the germline V gene. The V and J ends lost 1 base and 2 bases respectively, with 18 bases between them. The CDR3 runs to 17 residues. Full variable domain (missing parts from reference TRBV28 and TRBJ2-7): DVKVTQSSRYLVKRTGEKVFLECVQDMDHENMFWYRQDPGLGLRLIYFSYDVKMKEKGDIPEGYSVSREKKERFSLILESASTNQTSMYLCASSLFRQGTKTYEQYFGPGTRLTVT.

This clonotype appeared a few times. The V and J genes are TRBV2 and TRBJ1-6; the match to TRBD1 covers 9 bases. Trimming cost V 6 bases and J 9 bases; bases outside gene matches: 3. The CDR3 is 13 residues long. Germline lookup yields CDR1 SNHLY and CDR2 FYNNEI. The CDR3 here is CASRDRGFSPLHF. The CDR3 DNA reads TGTGCCAGCAGGGACAGGGGATTTTCACCCCTCCACTTT.

In this sample, this clonotype turned up a few times. The chain couples TRBV6-6 to TRBJ2-3; the D gene is possibly TRBD2 (7 bases). The germline gives CDR1 MNHNY, CDR2 SVGAGI (reference sequence). The CDR3 is 18 residues long. The ends were cut back, 0 bases at V and 2 bases at J, with 18 bases in the middle. Here the CDR3 reads CASSYSIVGGGLTDTQYF. Written as DNA, the CDR3 is TGTGCCAGCAGTTACTCGATAGTAGGCGGGGGCCTCACAGATACGCAGTATTTT.

In this sample, this clonotype turned up a few times. The V call is TRBV6-5, the J call TRBJ1-2, with D tentatively TRBD1 (5 bases). There are 15 residues in the CDR3. Germline V gene lookup returns CDR1 MNHEY and CDR2 SVGAGI. The ends were cut back, 0 bases at V and 4 bases at J, with 12 bases in the middle. CDR3 coding DNA: TGTGCCAGCAGTTACTCAAAGGGGCCGAGCTATGGCTACACCTTC. Protein sequence: CASSYSKGPSYGYTF.

The chain couples TRBV7-9 to TRBJ2-3; possible D gene TRBD2, 7 bases. Per the germline V gene, CDR1 is SEHNR and CDR2 is FQNEAQ (reference sequence). CDR3 length equals 14 residues. Trimming stripped 3 bases from V and 7 bases from J, with 14 bases between. CDR3 in amino acids: CASSLAGAAYTQYF. The CDR3 DNA follows: TGTGCCAGCAGCTTGGCGGGGGCCGCATATACGCAGTATTTT.

The chain recombines TRBV5-1 with TRBJ2-7, with 10 bases that match TRBD2. This CDR3 has 15 residues. Germline-derived CDR1 and CDR2 are SGHRS and YFSETQ. V shed 4 bases and J 3 bases; nucleotides not matched to a gene: 7. The CDR3 DNA reads as TGCGCCAGCAGCCAGCTAGCGGGAGTTGTCTACGAGCAGTACTTC. Its protein product is CASSQLAGVVYEQYF.

This clonotype was seen a handful of times. Being one base from a much bigger clone, this may be a read error. The rearrangement links TRBV11-1 to TRBJ2-3; D assignment may be TRBD1 or TRBD2 (5 bases each). Trimming removed 5 bases from V and 8 bases from J, with 14 bases in between. The CDR3 loop spans 13 amino acids. Germline loops: CDR1 SGHAT, CDR2 FQDESV (reference sequence). CDR3 protein: CASSAGTSGTQYF. The CDR3 DNA is TGTGCCAGCAGCGCAGGGACCTCTGGTACGCAGTATTTT. Looking up the rest from reference TRBV11-1 and TRBJ2-3 gives the full variable domain: EAEVAQSPRYKITEKSQAVAFWCDPISGHATLYWYRQILGQGPELLVQFQDESVVDDSQLPKDRFSAERLKGVDSTLKIQPAELGDSAMYLCASSAGTSGTQYFGPGTRLTVL.

This clonotype was seen more than once but under ten times. V and J are TRBV15 and TRBJ1-5; a weak D match, TRBD1 (5 bases). This CDR3 is 16 amino acids long. Deletions cut 0 bases from V and 4 bases from J, with 13 bases between. CDR1 and CDR2 (germline): LNHNV, YYDKDF (reference sequence). The CDR3 reads CATSREGRSTNQPQHF. CDR3 in DNA: TGTGCCACCAGCAGAGAGGGGCGGTCAACAAATCAGCCCCAGCATTTT.

Comment on this clonotype: Compared with germline, one end of the junction differs, possibly owing to a read error. The chain combines TRBV7-2 with TRBJ2-3, with D unclear. Germline V gene sequence: CDR1 SGHTA, CDR2 FQGNSA. The CDR3 is made up of 13 amino acids. CDR3 residues: CAGSPGPTDTQYF. The CDR3 nucleotides read TGTGCCGGCAGTCCGGGCCCAACGGATACGCAGTATTTT.

About this clonotype: This may be a read error, as it is one base from a much larger clone. V gene TRBV20-1 combines with J gene TRBJ1-4; no definite D call. Germline assignment: CDR1 DFQATT and CDR2 SNEGSKA (reference sequence). The ends were cut back, 0 bases at V and 10 bases at J, with 18 bases in the middle. This CDR3 spans 15 amino acids. This CDR3 reads CSARESRTEDGKLFF. CDR3 DNA: TGCAGTGCTAGAGAGTCAAGGACGGAGGATGGAAAACTGTTTTTT.

Regarding this clonotype: This may arise from a read error, as a much more abundant clone is one base away. CDR3 DNA sequence: TGTGCCAGCACCTACGGGGGGACAGATCCCTACGAGCAGTTCTTC. It yields the protein CASTYGGTDPYEQFF. This chain connects TRBV6-2 or TRBV6-3 to TRBJ2-1, with D possibly called TRBD1 or TRBD2 (7 bases each). The CDR3 runs 15 residues. The germline V gene encodes CDR1 MNHEY and CDR2 SVGEGT. V gave up 7 bases and J gave up 10 bases, with 23 bases separating them.

This clonotype was seen a handful of times. The chain links TRBV5-4 to TRBJ2-1, with D unresolved. Germline CDR1 SGHNT, CDR2 YYREEE (reference sequence). V was clipped by 4 bases and J by 0 bases, with 11 bases between them. CDR3 length equals 15 residues. Here the CDR3 reads CASSQDESSYNEQFF. CDR3 coding DNA: TGTGCCAGCAGCCAAGACGAGAGCTCCTACAATGAGCAGTTCTTC.